This passage covers 7 T cell receptor beta chains from one sample sequenced in a study of T cell responses to AZD1222 COVID-19 vaccine. Clones were read by immunoSEQ multiplex PCR, and TCRdb kept only the in-frame ones, dropping some. The table lists roughly 250,000 clones, approximately 93% of them singletons, with around 0.58% in the top ten. Sequenced material: peripheral blood, taken on day 0 of AZD1222 vaccination. These receptors all stem from an adult in good health.

This chain uses TRBV2 with TRBJ1-5, with 7 bases lining up with TRBD1. The CDR3 contains 13 residues. Trimming at V came to 5 bases and at J to 7 bases, leaving 5 bases not matched to a gene. Germline V gene data show CDR1 as SNHLY and CDR2 as FYNNEI. CDR3 nucleotides: TGTGCCAGCAGTACCACAGGGGTCCAGCCCCAGCATTTT. As protein: CASSTTGVQPQHF.

V gene TRBV7-7 combines with J gene TRBJ2-1; D might be TRBD1 (6 bases). V gave up 4 bases and J gave up 10 bases, with 23 bases separating them. This CDR3 contains 16 residues. Germline CDR1 is SSHAT and CDR2 is FNYEAQ (reference sequence). CDR3 nucleotide sequence: TGTGCCAGCAGCTCACATACCGGGACACCCTACGAGGAGCAGTTCTTC. It specifies CASSSHTGTPYEEQFF.

This chain connects TRBV6-5 to TRBJ1-1; 7 nucleotides line up with TRBD1. Germline values: CDR1 MNHEY, CDR2 SVGAGI. The V segment lost 7 bases and the J segment 5 bases; nucleotides outside the gene matches: 7. The length of the CDR3 is 13 residues. The CDR3 region has the DNA TGTGCCAGCATTAGGGGGCGAGGGACTGAAGCTTTCTTT. It translates to CASIRGRGTEAFF.

This chain connects TRBV15 to TRBJ2-2; D remains ambiguous. Germline CDR1 is LNHNV and CDR2 is YYDKDF (reference sequence). V shed 0 bases and J shed 1 base, with 9 bases lying between them. This CDR3 has 16 amino acids. The CDR3 coding sequence is TGTGCCACCAGCAGAGATTGGCCCAAGAACACCGGGGAGCTGTTTTTT. Its translation is CATSRDWPKNTGELFF.

The chain links TRBV10-3 to TRBJ2-1; the D gene is possibly TRBD1 (6 bases). Germline CDR1 ENHRY, CDR2 SYGVKD. This CDR3 has 12 amino acids. Trimming removed 4 bases from V and 15 bases from J, with 16 bases in between. CDR3 nucleotides: TGTGCCATCAGTGCCCACCAGGGGAGACGGTTCTTC. It specifies CAISAHQGRRFF.

V usage is TRBV6-6 and J usage is TRBJ2-1; 9 nucleotides agree with TRBD2. The V gene's germline CDR1 is MNHNY and CDR2 SVGAGI (reference sequence). This CDR3 comprises 15 residues. V dropped 1 base and J dropped 6; count of bases not matched to a gene: 4. The CDR3 here is CASSYWAGGINEQFF. CDR3 coding DNA: TGTGCCAGCAGTTACTGGGCGGGGGGGATCAATGAGCAGTTCTTC.

The chain carries TRBV19 and TRBJ1-3; D gene ambiguous. The CDR3 is made up of 16 amino acids. From germline, CDR1 is LNHDA and CDR2 SQIVND (reference sequence). V lost 2 bases, J lost 0 bases, and 11 bases lay in between. The CDR3 protein is CASSILGSSSGNTIYF. The CDR3 coding sequence is TGTGCCAGTAGTATATTAGGCTCCAGCTCTGGAAACACCATATATTTT.